This is a list of T cell receptor beta chains from one sample in a study of T cell responses to AZD1222 COVID-19 vaccine. The method was immunoSEQ multiplex PCR; TCRdb's version includes in-frame clones alone and lacks a portion of them. The sample consists of 90,000 to 110,000 clones, approximately 90% of them appearing once. The specimen was peripheral blood, collected on day 0 of AZD1222 vaccination. Receptors originate from an adult in good health. Each CDR3 is given with its conserved first and last residue. The order of the fields is clone size, D gene, V gene, J gene, CDR3 protein, CDR3 DNA. The D gene is left open where the match is weak. Clone size is not always given. Where it is, it says once, few, many or a class for expanded clones.

>-|-|TRBV7-9|TRBJ2-1
CASSLERSEQFF
TGTGCCAGCAGCTTAGAGCGGAGTGAGCAGTTCTTC
>-|-|TRBV25-1|TRBJ1-3
CASSDAGAGNTIYF
TGTGCCAGCAGTGACGCAGGGGCTGGAAACACCATATATTTT
>-|TRBD1|TRBV28|TRBJ1-6
CASRSTGVQNSPLHF
TGTGCCAGCAGATCCACAGGGGTCCAGAATTCACCCCTCCACTTT
>-|-|TRBV7-2|TRBJ1-1
CASSFWGSISNTEAFF
TGTGCCAGCAGCTTTTGGGGTTCGATATCGAACACTGAAGCTTTCTTT
>once|-|TRBV14|TRBJ1-1
CASSNQGIEAFF
TGTGCCAGCAGCAATCAGGGGATTGAAGCTTTCTTT
>-|TRBD2|TRBV14|TRBJ2-7
CASSQDWKGRGLAGLPNEQYF
TGTGCCAGCAGCCAAGATTGGAAGGGCAGGGGCTTAGCGGGACTTCCTAACGAGCAGTACTTC
>once|TRBD1|TRBV15|TRBJ2-5
CATSRDPGQGETQYF
TGTGCCACCAGCAGAGACCCGGGACAGGGAGAGACCCAGTACTTC
>-|TRBD1|TRBV2|TRBJ1-2
CASSERTGPNGYTF
TGTGCCAGCAGTGAACGGACAGGGCCTAATGGCTACACCTTC
>-|TRBD2|TRBV27|TRBJ2-4
CASLSPGARGGIQYF
TGTGCCAGCCTTTCCCCCGGGGCTCGCGGGGGCATTCAGTACTTC
>-|-|TRBV27|TRBJ2-3
CASSPRDGTQYF
TGTGCCAGCAGCCCAAGGGATGGTACGCAGTATTTT
>-|TRBD2|TRBV5-1|TRBJ2-1
CASSLRTSGNNEQFF
TGCGCCAGCAGCTTGCGGACTAGCGGAAACAATGAGCAGTTCTTC
>-|TRBD1|TRBV3-1/TRBV3-2|TRBJ2-2
CASSLPPGQGVTGELFF
TGTGCCAGCAGCCTGCCTCCGGGACAGGGTGTCACCGGGGAGCTGTTTTTT
>-|TRBD2|TRBV12-3/TRBV12-4|TRBJ2-5
CASQREWQETQYF
TGTGCCTCTCAGCGGGAGTGGCAAGAGACCCAGTACTTC
>-|-|TRBV7-9|TRBJ2-1
CASSLDLGEQFF
TGTGCCAGCAGCTTAGACTTGGGGGAGCAGTTCTTC
>-|TRBD2|TRBV28|TRBJ2-2
CASSLPSGRLTGELFF
TGTGCCAGCAGTTTACCTAGCGGGAGGCTTACCGGGGAGCTGTTTTTT
>once|-|TRBV6-2/TRBV6-3|TRBJ1-6
CASSYSRAHTPSPLHF
TGTGCCAGCAGTTACTCGAGGGCGCACACCCCTTCACCCCTCCACTTT
>-|-|TRBV21-1|TRBJ2-7
CASSGRGGRAAYEQYF
TGTGCCAGCAGTGGGAGGGGGGGCAGAGCCGCCTACGAGCAGTACTTC
>-|-|TRBV9|TRBJ2-1
CASSVEGGVEWGNEQFF
TGTGCCAGCAGCGTAGAGGGAGGTGTGGAATGGGGCAATGAGCAGTTCTTC
>-|TRBD1|TRBV28|TRBJ1-2
CACRDRGKDGYTF
TGTGCCTGCCGGGACAGGGGGAAGGATGGCTACACCTTC
>-|-|TRBV3-1/TRBV3-2|TRBJ2-7
CASSQVLTYYEQYF
TGTGCCAGCAGCCAAGTACTTACTTACTACGAGCAGTACTTC
>-|TRBD1|TRBV2|TRBJ2-1
CASMGTGSINEQFF
TGTGCCAGCATGGGGACAGGGAGCATCAATGAGCAGTTCTTC
>-|TRBD1|TRBV6-5|TRBJ2-7
CASSYSGQGAYEQYF
TGTGCCAGCAGTTACTCGGGACAGGGAGCCTACGAGCAGTACTTC
>-|-|TRBV7-9|TRBJ2-5
CASSLGLFQETQYF
TGTGCCAGCAGCTTAGGGCTGTTTCAAGAGACCCAGTACTTC
>-|-|TRBV3-1/TRBV3-2|TRBJ1-5
CASSQTNGGNQPQHF
TGTGCCAGCAGCCAAACAAACGGCGGGAATCAGCCCCAGCATTTT
>-|-|TRBV12-3/TRBV12-4|TRBJ2-1
CASSYRAQNEQFF
TGTGCCAGCAGTTACAGGGCCCAAAATGAGCAGTTCTTC
>few|TRBD2|TRBV4-1|TRBJ2-2
CASSHILAGLTLGELFF
TGCGCCAGCAGCCACATACTAGCGGGGCTTACCTTGGGGGAGCTGTTTTTT
>-|TRBD1|TRBV24-1|TRBJ1-1
CATSAGTGGYAFF
TGTGCCACCAGTGCGGGGACAGGGGGTTATGCTTTCTTT
>-|-|TRBV5-1|TRBJ2-5
CASSKDRPQGEGQYF
TGCGCCAGCAGCAAAGACAGGCCCCAAGGAGAGGGCCAGTACTTC
>-|-|TRBV5-1|TRBJ1-2
CASSLGGRYGYTF
TGCGCCAGCAGCTTGGGGGGACGCTATGGCTACACCTTC
>-|-|TRBV1|TRBJ2-1
CTSSHLTQSSYNEQFF
TGCACCAGCAGCCACCTGACGCAGAGCTCCTACAATGAGCAGTTCTTC
>-|-|TRBV28|TRBJ2-1
CASSFPLSSEQFF
TGTGCCAGCAGTTTTCCCCTTTCGAGTGAGCAGTTCTTC
>-|-|TRBV20-1|TRBJ1-1
CSASPQGVEAFF
TGCAGTGCTAGTCCTCAGGGTGTTGAAGCTTTCTTT
>-|TRBD2|TRBV5-4|TRBJ2-2
CASSSGLAGDPNTGELFF
TGTGCCAGCAGCTCCGGACTAGCGGGAGATCCGAACACCGGGGAGCTGTTTTTT
>-|-|TRBV5-4|TRBJ1-6
CASSTQNSYNSPLHF
TGTGCCAGCAGCACCCAGAACTCCTATAATTCACCCCTCCACTTT
>-|TRBD1|TRBV28|TRBJ2-7
CASSPGTGDDEQYF
TGTGCCAGCAGCCCCGGGACAGGGGACGACGAGCAGTACTTC
>few|TRBD1|TRBV19|TRBJ1-5
CASRTGVGPQHF
TGTGCCAGCAGAACAGGGGTAGGGCCCCAGCATTTT
>-|-|TRBV19|TRBJ1-2
CASRGTFARTGYTF
TGTGCCAGTAGAGGGACTTTCGCACGTACGGGCTACACCTTC
>once|-|TRBV10-2|TRBJ2-7
CASSDTSRPYEQYF
TGCGCCAGCAGCGATACTAGCCGGCCCTACGAGCAGTACTTC
>-|-|TRBV5-1|TRBJ1-1
CASSSGMNTEAFF
TGCGCCAGCAGCTCGGGGATGAACACTGAAGCTTTCTTT
>-|-|TRBV2|TRBJ2-2
CASSPRASNTGELFF
TGTGCCAGCAGTCCGCGGGCTTCGAACACCGGGGAGCTGTTTTTT